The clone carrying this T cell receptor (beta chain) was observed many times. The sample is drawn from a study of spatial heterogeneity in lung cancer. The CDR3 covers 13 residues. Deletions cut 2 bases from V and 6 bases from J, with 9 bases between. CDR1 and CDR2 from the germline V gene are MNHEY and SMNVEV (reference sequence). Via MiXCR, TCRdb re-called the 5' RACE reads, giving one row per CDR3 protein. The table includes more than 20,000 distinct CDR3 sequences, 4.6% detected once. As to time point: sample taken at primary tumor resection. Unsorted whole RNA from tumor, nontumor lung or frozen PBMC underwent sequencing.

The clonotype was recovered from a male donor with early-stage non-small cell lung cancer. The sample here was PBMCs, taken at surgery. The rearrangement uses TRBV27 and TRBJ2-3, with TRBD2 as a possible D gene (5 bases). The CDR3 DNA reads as TGTGCCAGCAGTTTAGGACTCCCCGATACGCAGTATTTT. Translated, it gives CASSLGLPDTQYF.